What follows is one T cell receptor (beta chain) and its context. Its antigen target is currently unknown. Per-nucleotide qualities are absent, and no much larger clonotype sits a single base away. At diagnosis, peripheral blood, uninvolved tumor-adjacent lung and tumor were collected and were preserved as a mix of fresh-frozen and FFPE material. Blood samples were analyzed as peripheral blood mononuclear cells for TCR repertoire profiling. The immunoSEQ Assay was used to sequence TCR beta CDR3 regions from DNA. In the original analysis: T cell density was computed as TCR beta template counts normalized to usable DNA estimated by amplifying housekeeping genes. The preseqR package was used to estimate richness by extrapolating to 400,000 templates for PBMC samples and to 120,000 templates for tissue samples. Clonality was defined by subtracting Pielou's evenness from one. To identify tissue-enriched TCRs, differential abundance testing was run on productive amino-acid clonotypes with a minimum total count of 5 and an alpha of 0.1. Repertoire overlap between compartments was quantified with the Jaccard Index and Morisita Overlap Index. TCR beta CDR3s were clustered by GLIPH together with public tetramer-defined viral CDR3s, and at least three viral sequences plus V-gene enrichment were required for viral motifs. Drawn from immuneACCESS, this table holds only the in-frame rearrangements with V and J called that TCRdb kept. Clones are partly lost; checked studies trace under half to an unresolved V gene and leave the rest unexplained. V and J calls and clone size are as listed in that table; D and trimming were resolved from the DNA. For this sample there are about 59,000 clones; 85% to 90% appear just once. The ten largest clonotypes hold around 20% of the sample.

The CDR3 has 14 amino acids, counting the end cysteine and phenylalanine. The retained sequence is limited to the CDR3, 42 bases, with the frame set at the first base. Germline trimming: 0 bases from V, 7 bases from J; junction bases outside gene matches: 4. CDR1 and CDR2 (SGDLS, YYNGEE) derive from the germline V gene. The data belong to a study of T cells in localized non-small cell lung cancer (TCRdb year 2020). Broadly, across the study: Comparing tumors with uninvolved tumor-adjacent lungs, the study looked at the T cell repertoires of approximately 240 patients with early-stage NSCLC. Of the NSCLC patients, 129 were male and about 97 were female, and the mean age was around 70 years. The cohort consisted of 200 to 250 treatment-naive NSCLC patients whose localized lung tumors had been resected. What the work shows at the level of the full study, not this receptor alone: Uninvolved tumor-adjacent lung showed the highest T cell clonality, higher than tumor, which suggests more focused antigenic responses in the uninvolved tumor-adjacent lung. Of the top 100 tumor clones, a median of roughly 56 were detected in paired uninvolved adjacent lung; 28 were also among that lung's top 100. Longer overall survival was associated with higher T cell density in blood, whereas shorter survival was associated with higher clonality in adjacent lung. Since the design was exploratory, TCR variables were selected using unadjusted p-values with no false-discovery rate correction. Because multi-region sequencing of the tumors was not done, intratumor heterogeneity could not be ruled out.

This specimen consisted of peripheral blood, obtained before any cancer treatment. The receptor was isolated from a man aged 40 to 70 with stage I squamous cell lung carcinoma. The sequence is built from TRBV9 and TRBJ2-1; 7 bases in the junction line up with TRBD2. The DNA sequence is as follows: TGTGCCAGCAGCGTAGCGGGAGGAGGAAATGAGCAGTTCTTC. Translated, this is CASSVAGGGNEQFF. With all but the CDR3 taken from the reference TRBV9 and TRBJ2-1 genes, the full variable domain is: DSGVTQTPKHLITATGQRVTLRCSPRSGDLSVYWYQQSLDQGLQFLIQYYNGEERAKGNILERFSAQQFPDLHSELNLSSLELGDSALYFCASSVAGGGNEQFFGPGTRLTVL.